This T cell receptor (beta chain) was captured in a study of T cells expressing NK-cell markers. Study details: Underlying the TCR beta repertoires were sorted CD3+CD56+NKG2C+, CD3+CD56+NKG2C- and CD3+CD56-NKG2C+ T cells.

In the case of this clonotype: Its antigen is undetermined.

Following a re-call of the 5' RACE reads, TCRdb has one entry per CDR3 protein and lacks DNA. This sample's clone table lists roughly 450,000 distinct CDR3 sequences. The CDR3 is made up of 16 amino acids. CDR1 and CDR2 (germline): MNHEY, SVGEGT. Study-level findings and limits: About six donors carried dominant NKG2C+ clonotypes that made up about 1.0-8% of their CD8+ T cells. In four donors, these clonotypes also led the CD3+CD56-NKG2C+ fraction.

Source material: blood T cells: a sorted CD56 or NKG2C T cell subset, CD4+ or CD8+ T cells, or bulk PBMC T cells (not recorded which). The receptor was isolated from a woman between 45 and 65 years old in good health. The chain uses TRBV6-2 or TRBV6-3 and TRBJ2-1; TCRdb proposes TRBD2, but this gene call is untestable without DNA. The CDR3 loop is CASSYSRGKEYNEQFF.